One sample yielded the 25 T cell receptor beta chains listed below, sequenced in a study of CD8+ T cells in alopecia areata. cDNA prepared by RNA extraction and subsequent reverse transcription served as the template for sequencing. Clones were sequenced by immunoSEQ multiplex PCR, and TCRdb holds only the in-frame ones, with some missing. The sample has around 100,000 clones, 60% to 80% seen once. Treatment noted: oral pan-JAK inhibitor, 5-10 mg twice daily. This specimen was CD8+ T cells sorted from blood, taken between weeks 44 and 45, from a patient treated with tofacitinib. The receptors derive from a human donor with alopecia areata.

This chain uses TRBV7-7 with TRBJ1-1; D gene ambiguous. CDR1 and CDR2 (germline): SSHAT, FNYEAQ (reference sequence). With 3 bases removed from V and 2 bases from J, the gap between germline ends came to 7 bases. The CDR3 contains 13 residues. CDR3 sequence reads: CASSLSDNTEAFF. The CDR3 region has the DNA TGTGCCAGCAGCTTGTCCGATAACACTGAAGCTTTCTTT.

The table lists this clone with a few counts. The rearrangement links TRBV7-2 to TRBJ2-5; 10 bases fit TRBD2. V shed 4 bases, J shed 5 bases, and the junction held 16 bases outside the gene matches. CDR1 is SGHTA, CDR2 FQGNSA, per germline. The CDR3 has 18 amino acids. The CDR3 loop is CASSSWGNLAGVDETQYF. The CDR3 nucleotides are TGTGCCAGCAGCTCCTGGGGGAATCTAGCGGGGGTAGACGAGACCCAGTACTTC.

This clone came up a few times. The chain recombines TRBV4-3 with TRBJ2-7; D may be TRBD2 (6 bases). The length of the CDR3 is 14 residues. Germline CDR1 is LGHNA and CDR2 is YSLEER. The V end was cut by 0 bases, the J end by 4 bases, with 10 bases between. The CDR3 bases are TGCGCCAGCAGCCAAGATTGGGCGGGGTACGAGCAGTACTTC. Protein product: CASSQDWAGYEQYF.

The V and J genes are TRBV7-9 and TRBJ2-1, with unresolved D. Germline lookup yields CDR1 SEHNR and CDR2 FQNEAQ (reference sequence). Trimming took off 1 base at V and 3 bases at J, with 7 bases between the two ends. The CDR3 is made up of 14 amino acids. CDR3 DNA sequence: TGTGCCAGCAGCTTAGAAAGGAGCTACAATGAGCAGTTCTTC. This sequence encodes CASSLERSYNEQFF.

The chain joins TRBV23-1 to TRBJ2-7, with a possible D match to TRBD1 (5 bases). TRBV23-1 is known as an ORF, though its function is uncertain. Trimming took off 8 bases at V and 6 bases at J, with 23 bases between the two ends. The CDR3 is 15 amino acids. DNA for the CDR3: TGCGCCAGCCGACCCAGGGTGGGGAAATGGTTCGAGCAGTACTTC. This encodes CASRPRVGKWFEQYF.

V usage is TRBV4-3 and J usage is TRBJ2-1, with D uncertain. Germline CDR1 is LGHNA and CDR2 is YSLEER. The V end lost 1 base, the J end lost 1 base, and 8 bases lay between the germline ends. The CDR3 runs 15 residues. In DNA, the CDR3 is TGCGCCAGCAGCCAAGGGTGGGTTTCCTACAATGAGCAGTTCTTC. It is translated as CASSQGWVSYNEQFF.

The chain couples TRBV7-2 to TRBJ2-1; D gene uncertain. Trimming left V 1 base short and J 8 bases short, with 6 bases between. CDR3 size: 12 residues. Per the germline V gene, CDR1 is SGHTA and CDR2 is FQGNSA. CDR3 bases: TGTGCCAGCAGCTTAGAGTGGGATGAGCAGTTCTTC. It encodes CASSLEWDEQFF. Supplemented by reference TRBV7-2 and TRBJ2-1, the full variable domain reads GAGVSQSPSNKVTEKGKDVELRCDPISGHTALYWYRQSLGQGLEFLIYFQGNSAPDKSGLPSDRFSAERTGGSVSTLTIQRTQQEDSAVYLCASSLEWDEQFFGPGTRLTVL.

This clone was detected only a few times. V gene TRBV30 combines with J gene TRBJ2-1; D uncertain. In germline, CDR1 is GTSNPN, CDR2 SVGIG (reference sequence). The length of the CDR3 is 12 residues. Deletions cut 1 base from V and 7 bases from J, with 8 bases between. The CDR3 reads CAWSGTPNEQFF. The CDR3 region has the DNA TGTGCCTGGAGTGGTACCCCAAATGAGCAGTTCTTC.

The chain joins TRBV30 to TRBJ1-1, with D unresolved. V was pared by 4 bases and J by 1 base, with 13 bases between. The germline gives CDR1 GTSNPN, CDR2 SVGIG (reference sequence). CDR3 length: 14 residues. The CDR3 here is CAWKFELWNTEAFF. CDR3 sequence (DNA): TGTGCCTGGAAGTTCGAACTTTGGAACACTGAAGCTTTCTTT.

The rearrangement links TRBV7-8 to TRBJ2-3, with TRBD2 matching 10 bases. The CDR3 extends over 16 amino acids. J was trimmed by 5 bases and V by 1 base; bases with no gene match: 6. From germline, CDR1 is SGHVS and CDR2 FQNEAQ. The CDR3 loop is CASSLESGGGGDTQYF. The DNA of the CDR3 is TGTGCCAGCAGCTTAGAGAGCGGGGGGGGTGGAGATACGCAGTATTTT.

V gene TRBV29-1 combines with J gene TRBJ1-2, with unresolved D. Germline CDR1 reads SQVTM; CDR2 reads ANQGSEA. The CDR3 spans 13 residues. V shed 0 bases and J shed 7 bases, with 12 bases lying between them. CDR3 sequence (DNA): TGCAGCGTTGAAGATCCGGGGAGCAGTGGCTACACCTTC. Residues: CSVEDPGSSGYTF. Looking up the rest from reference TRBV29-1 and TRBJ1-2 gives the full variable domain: SAVISQKPSRDICQRGTSLTIQCQVDSQVTMMFWYRQQPGQSLTLIATANQGSEATYESGFVIDKFPISRPNLTFSTLTVSNMSPEDSSIYLCSVEDPGSSGYTFGSGTRLTVV.

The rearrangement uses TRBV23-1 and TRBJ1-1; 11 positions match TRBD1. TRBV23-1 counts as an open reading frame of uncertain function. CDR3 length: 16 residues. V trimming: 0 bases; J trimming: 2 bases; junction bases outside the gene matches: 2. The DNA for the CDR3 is TGCGCCAGCAGTCAATCGGACAGGGGGCTCAACACTGAAGCTTTCTTT. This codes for CASSQSDRGLNTEAFF.

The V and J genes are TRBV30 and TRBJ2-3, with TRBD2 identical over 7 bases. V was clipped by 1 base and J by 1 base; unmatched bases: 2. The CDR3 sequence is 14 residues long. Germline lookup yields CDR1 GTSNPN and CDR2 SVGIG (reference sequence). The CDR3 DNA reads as TGTGCCTGGAGTGAGAGCGGGGGCACAGATACGCAGTATTTT. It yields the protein CAWSESGGTDTQYF.

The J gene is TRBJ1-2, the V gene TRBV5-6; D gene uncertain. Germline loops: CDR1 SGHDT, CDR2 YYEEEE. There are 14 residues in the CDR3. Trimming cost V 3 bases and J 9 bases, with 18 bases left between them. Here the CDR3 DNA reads TGTGCCAGCAGCTCCGACTTGGCCCAACTAAGCTACACCTTC. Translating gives CASSSDLAQLSYTF.

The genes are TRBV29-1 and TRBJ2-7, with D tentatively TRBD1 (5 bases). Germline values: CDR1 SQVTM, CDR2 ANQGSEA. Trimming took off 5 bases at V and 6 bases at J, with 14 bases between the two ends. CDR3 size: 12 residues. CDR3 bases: TGCAGCGTTTCGACCCAGGGCGCCGAGCAGTACTTC. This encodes CSVSTQGAEQYF.

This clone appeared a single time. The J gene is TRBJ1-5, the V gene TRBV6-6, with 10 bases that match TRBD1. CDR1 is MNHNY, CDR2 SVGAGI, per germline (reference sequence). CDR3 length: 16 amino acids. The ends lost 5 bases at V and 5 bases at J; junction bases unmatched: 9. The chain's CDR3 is CASSGNTGTGDQPQHF. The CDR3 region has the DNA TGTGCCAGCAGTGGAAACACCGGGACAGGGGATCAGCCCCAGCATTTT.

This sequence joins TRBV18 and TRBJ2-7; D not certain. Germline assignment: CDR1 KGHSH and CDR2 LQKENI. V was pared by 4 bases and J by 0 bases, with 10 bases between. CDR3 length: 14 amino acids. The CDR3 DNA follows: TGTGCCAGCTCACTGGGCAGTTCCTCCTACGAGCAGTACTTC. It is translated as CASSLGSSSYEQYF.

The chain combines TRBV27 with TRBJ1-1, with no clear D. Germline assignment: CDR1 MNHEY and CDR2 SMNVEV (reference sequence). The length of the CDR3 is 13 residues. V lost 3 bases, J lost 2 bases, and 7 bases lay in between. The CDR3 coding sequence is TGTGCCAGCAGTTTTGGCCTAAACACTGAAGCTTTCTTT. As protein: CASSFGLNTEAFF.

CDR3 sequence (DNA): TGTGCCAGCAGCGCGAGGCTTGGACAGGGGGAGGGCTACGAGCAGTACTTC. It translates to CASSARLGQGEGYEQYF. The V and J genes are TRBV13 and TRBJ2-7; 10 positions match TRBD1. Germline V gene lookup returns CDR1 PRHDT and CDR2 FYEKMQ (reference sequence). V gave up 5 bases and J gave up 3 bases; unmatched junction bases: 13. CDR3 length equals 17 residues.

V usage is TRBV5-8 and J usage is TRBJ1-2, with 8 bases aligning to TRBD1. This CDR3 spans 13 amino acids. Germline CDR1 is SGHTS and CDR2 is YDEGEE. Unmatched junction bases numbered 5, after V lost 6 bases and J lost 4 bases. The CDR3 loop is CASTDREIYGYTF. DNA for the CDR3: TGTGCCAGCACGGACAGGGAGATCTATGGCTACACCTTC. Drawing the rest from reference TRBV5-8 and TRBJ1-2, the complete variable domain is EAGVTQSPTHLIKTRGQQATLRCSPISGHTSVYWYQQALGLGLQFLLWYDEGEERNRGNFPPRFSGRQFPNYSSELNVNALELEDSALYLCASTDREIYGYTFGSGTRLTVV.

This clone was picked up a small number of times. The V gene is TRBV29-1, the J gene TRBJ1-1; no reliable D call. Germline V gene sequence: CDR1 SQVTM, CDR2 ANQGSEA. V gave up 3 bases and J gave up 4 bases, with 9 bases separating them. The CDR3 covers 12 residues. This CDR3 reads CSVDAEATEAFF. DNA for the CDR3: TGCAGCGTTGACGCTGAAGCCACTGAAGCTTTCTTT.

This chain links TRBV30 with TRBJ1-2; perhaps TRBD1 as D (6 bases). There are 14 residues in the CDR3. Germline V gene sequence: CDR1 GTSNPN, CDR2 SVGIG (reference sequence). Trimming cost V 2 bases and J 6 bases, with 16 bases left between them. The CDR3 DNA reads TGTGCCTGGAGTCCTGTGGGGGCGGCTGATGGCTACACCTTC. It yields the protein CAWSPVGAADGYTF.

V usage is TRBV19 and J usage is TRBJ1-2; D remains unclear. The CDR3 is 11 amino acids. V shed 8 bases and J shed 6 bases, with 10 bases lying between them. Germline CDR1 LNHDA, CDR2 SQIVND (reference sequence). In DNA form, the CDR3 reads TGTGCCAGTCTTTCAGGTCATGGCTACACCTTC. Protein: CASLSGHGYTF.

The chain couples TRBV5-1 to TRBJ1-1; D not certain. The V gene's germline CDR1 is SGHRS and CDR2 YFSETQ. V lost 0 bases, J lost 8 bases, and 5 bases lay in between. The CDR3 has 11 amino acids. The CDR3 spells CASSLGQEAFF. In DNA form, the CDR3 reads TGCGCCAGCAGCTTGGGCCAAGAAGCTTTCTTT.

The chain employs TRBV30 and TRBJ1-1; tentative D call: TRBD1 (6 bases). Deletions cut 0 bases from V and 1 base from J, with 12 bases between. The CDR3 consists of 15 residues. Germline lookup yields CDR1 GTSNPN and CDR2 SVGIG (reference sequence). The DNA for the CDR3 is TGTGCCTGGAGTGTCACGGGGGCCGGGAACACTGAAGCTTTCTTT. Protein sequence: CAWSVTGAGNTEAFF.